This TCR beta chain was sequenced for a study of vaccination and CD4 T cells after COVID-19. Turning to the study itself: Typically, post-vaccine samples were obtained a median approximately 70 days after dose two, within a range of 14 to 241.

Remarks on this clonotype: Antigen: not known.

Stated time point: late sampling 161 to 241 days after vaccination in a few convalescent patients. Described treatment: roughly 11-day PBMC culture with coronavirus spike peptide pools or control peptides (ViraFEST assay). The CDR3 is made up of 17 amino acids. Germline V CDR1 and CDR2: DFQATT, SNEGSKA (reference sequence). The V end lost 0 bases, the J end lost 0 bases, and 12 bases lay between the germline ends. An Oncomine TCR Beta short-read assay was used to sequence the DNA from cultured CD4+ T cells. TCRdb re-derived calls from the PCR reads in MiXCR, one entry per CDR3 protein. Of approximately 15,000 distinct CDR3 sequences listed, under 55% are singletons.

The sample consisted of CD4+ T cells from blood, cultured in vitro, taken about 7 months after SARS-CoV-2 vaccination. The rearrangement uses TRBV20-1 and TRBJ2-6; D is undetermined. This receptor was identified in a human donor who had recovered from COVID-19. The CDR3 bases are TGCAGTGCTAGAGATGTGTTGGCGGCCTCTGGGGCCAACGTCCTGACTTTC. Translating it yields CSARDVLAASGANVLTF.